This TCR beta chain originates from a study of read filtering for tumor transcriptome and immune sequencing. Overall study: Among patients, roughly 17 were male and 15 or so female, aged 47 to 80 (mean around 61).

Molecular barcoded adaptors covering alpha/delta and beta/gamma chains were used on about 0.4 ug RNA. MiXCR was run by TCRdb on the reads, yielding one entry per CDR3 protein. The repertoire has 100,000 to 150,000 distinct CDR3 sequences, roughly 13% of them found once; the top ten carry roughly 7.6%. In germline, CDR1 is SGHTA, CDR2 FQGNSA. V dropped 3 bases and J dropped 0 bases, with 6 bases sitting between them. The length of the CDR3 is 13 residues. This clonotype was observed many times. This sequence originates from a donor over 35 with multiple myeloma. This rearrangement joins TRBV7-2 to TRBJ2-7; D is unresolved. Sequencing input: a population of CD138-negative cells sorted from bone marrow. The DNA of the CDR3 is TGTGCCAGCAGCTTGAGCGTCTCCTACGAGCAGTACTTC. It encodes CASSLSVSYEQYF. Drawing the rest from reference TRBV7-2 and TRBJ2-7, the complete variable domain is GAGVSQSPSNKVTEKGKDVELRCDPISGHTALYWYRQSLGQGLEFLIYFQGNSAPDKSGLPSDRFSAERTGGSVSTLTIQRTQQEDSAVYLCASSLSVSYEQYFGPGTRLTVT.